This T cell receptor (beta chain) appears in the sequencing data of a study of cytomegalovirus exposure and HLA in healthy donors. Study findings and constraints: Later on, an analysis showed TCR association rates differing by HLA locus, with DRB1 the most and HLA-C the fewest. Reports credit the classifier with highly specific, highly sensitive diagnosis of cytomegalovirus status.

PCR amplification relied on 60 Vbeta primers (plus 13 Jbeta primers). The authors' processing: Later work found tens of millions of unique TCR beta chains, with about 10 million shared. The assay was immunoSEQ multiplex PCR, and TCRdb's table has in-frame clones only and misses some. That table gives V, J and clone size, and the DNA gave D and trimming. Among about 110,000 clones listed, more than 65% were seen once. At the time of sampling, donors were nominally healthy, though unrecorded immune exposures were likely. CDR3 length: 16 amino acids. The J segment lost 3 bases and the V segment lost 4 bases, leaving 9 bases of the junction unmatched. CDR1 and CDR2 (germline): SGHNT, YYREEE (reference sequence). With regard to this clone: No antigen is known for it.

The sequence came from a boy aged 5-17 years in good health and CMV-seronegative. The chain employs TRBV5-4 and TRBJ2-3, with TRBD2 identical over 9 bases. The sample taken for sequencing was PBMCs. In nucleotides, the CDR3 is TGTGCCAGCAGCCAGCAGGCGGGAGGGCGTACAGATACGCAGTATTTT. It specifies CASSQQAGGRTDTQYF.